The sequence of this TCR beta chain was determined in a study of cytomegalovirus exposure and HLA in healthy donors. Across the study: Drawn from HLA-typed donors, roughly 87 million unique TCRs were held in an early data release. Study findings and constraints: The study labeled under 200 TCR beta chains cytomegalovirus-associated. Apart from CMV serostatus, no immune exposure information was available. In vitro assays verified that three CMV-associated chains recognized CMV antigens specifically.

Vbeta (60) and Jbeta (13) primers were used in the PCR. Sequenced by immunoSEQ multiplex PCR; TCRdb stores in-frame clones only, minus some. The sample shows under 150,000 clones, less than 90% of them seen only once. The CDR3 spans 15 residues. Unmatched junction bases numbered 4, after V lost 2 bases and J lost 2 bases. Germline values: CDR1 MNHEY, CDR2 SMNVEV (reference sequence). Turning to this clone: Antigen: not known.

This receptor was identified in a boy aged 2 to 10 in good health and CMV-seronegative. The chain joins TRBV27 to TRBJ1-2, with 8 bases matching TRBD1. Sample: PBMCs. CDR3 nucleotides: TGTGCCAGCAGTTTAACCAACAGGGGGAACTATGGCTACACCTTC. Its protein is CASSLTNRGNYGYTF.